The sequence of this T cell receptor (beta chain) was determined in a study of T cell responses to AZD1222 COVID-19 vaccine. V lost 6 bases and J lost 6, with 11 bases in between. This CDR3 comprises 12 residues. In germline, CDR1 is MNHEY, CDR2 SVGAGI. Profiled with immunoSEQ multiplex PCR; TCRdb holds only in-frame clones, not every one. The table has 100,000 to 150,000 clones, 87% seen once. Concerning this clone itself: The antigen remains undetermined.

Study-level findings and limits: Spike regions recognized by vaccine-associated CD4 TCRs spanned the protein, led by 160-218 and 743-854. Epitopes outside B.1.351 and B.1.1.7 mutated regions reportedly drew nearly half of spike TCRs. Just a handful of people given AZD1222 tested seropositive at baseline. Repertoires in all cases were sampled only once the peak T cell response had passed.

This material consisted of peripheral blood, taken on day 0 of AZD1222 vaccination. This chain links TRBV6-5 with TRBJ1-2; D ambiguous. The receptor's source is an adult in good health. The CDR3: CASRDGVHGYTF. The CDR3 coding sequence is TGTGCCAGCAGAGATGGGGTGCATGGCTACACCTTC.